The clone carrying this T cell receptor beta chain was detected only a few times. This sample stems from a study of early T cells in non-severe SARS-CoV-2 infection. In the study overall: Chains stayed unpaired after sequencing of bulk RNA from unsorted whole blood.

Separate cDNA molecules each had unique molecular identifiers attached to them. TCRdb called the 5' RACE reads again in MiXCR, with one record for every CDR3 protein. Among more than 90,000 distinct CDR3 sequences listed, over 10% were seen once. J was trimmed by 2 bases and V by 5 bases; bases with no gene match: 9. CDR3 length: 15 residues. The germline gives CDR1 SGHTA, CDR2 FQGNSA. The receptor was derived from an adult who was a healthcare worker with PCR-confirmed SARS-CoV-2 infection or an uninfected control (not recorded which). The sample consisted of whole blood. The chain is built from TRBV7-2 and TRBJ2-7, with 7 bases fitting TRBD2. The CDR3 sequence is CASSTRPGTTYEQYF. The CDR3 DNA sequence: TGTGCCAGCAGCACCCGGCCCGGGACTACCTACGAGCAGTACTTC.